This T cell receptor beta chain was retrieved from a study of blood T cell repertoires in COVID-19. Overall study: T cells, B-cell-depleted T cells, or PBMCs provided the cDNA or gDNA that served as material.

This clone was seen once. Per the authors' pipeline: For nucleated cells, counts were estimated from reference gene primer amplification. Generated by immunoSEQ multiplex PCR, the TCRdb table keeps only in-frame clones and is missing some. D and trimming come from the DNA, and the V and J calls and clone size come from that table. The sample shows a few hundred thousand clones, 85% to 90% of them seen only once. The CDR3 is made up of 15 amino acids. Germline loops: CDR1 MNHEY, CDR2 SMNVEV (reference sequence). Trimming removed 2 bases at V and 5 bases at J, with 15 bases between. Sequenced sample: peripheral blood. The clonotype originates from a woman aged 25 to 39 with COVID-19, enrolled during active disease. The V gene is TRBV27, the J gene TRBJ2-5, with a tentative D call TRBD1 (5 bases). CDR3 sequence reads: CASSLIKGAWETQYF. CDR3 in DNA: TGTGCCAGCAGTTTAATCAAAGGGGCATGGGAGACCCAGTACTTC.